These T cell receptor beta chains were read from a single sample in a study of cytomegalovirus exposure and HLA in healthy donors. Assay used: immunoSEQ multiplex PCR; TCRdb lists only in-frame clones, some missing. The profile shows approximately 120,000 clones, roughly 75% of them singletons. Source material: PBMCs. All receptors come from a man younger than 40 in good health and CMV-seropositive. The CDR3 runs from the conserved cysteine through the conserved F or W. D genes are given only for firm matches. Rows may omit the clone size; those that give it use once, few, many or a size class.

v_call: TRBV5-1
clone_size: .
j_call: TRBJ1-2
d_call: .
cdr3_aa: CASSLDSLNYGYTF
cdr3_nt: TGCGCCAGCAGCTTGGATAGTCTCAACTATGGCTACACCTTC

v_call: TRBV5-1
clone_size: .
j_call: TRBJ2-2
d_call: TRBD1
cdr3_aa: CASSPDRGPSGELFF
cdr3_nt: TGCGCCAGCAGCCCGGACAGGGGGCCGTCCGGGGAGCTGTTTTTT

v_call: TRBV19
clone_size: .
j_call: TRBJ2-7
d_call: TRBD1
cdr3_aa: CASTGDSYEQYF
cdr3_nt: TGTGCCTCGACAGGGGATTCCTACGAGCAGTACTTC

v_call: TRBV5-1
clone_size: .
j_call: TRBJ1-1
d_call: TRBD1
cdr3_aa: CASSWGRDRGTAEAFF
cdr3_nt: TGCGCCAGCAGCTGGGGCCGGGACAGGGGAACTGCTGAAGCTTTCTTT

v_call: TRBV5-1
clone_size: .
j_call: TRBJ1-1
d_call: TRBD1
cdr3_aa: CASSLGDRENEAFF
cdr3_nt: TGCGCCAGCAGCTTGGGGGACAGGGAAAATGAAGCTTTCTTT

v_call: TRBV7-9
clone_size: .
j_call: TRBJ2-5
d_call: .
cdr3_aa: CASSSGFGETQYF
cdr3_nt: TGTGCCAGCAGCTCGGGATTCGGGGAGACCCAGTACTTC

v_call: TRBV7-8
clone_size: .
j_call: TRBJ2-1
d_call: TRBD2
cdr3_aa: CASSLASGRGAYNEQFF
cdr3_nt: TGTGCCAGCAGCTTAGCTAGCGGGAGGGGGGCCTACAATGAGCAGTTCTTC

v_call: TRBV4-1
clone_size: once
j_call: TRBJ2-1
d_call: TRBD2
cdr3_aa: CASSHASGNYNEQFF
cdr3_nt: TGCGCCAGCAGCCACGCTAGCGGGAACTACAATGAGCAGTTCTTC

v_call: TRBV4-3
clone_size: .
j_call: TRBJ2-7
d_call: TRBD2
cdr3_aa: CASSYGLAGEGEQYF
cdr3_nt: TGCGCCAGCAGCTATGGACTAGCGGGAGAGGGCGAGCAGTACTTC

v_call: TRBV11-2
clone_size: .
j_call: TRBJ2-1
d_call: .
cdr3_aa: CASSLDRNEQFF
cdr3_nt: TGTGCCAGCAGCTTAGACAGAAATGAGCAGTTCTTC

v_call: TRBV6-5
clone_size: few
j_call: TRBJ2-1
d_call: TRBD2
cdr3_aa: CASSYSGLAGAEQFF
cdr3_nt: TGTGCCAGCAGTTACTCGGGTCTAGCGGGAGCTGAGCAGTTCTTC

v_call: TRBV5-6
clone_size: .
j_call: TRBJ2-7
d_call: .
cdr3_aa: CASSSNRVEQYF
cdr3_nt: TGTGCCAGCAGCTCCAACAGGGTCGAGCAGTACTTC

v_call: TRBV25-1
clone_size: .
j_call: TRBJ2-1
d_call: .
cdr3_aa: CASSDYLNSGEQFF
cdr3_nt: TGTGCCAGCAGTGACTACTTGAATAGTGGTGAGCAGTTCTTC

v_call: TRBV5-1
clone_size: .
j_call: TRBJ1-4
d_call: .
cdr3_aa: CASSRAGATNEKLFF
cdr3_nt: TGCGCCAGCAGCCGCGCGGGGGCAACTAATGAAAAACTGTTTTTT

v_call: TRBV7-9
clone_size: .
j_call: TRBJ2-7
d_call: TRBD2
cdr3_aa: CASSPPLTGGLGTYEQYF
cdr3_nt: TGTGCCAGCAGCCCACCCTTGACCGGGGGGTTGGGAACCTACGAGCAGTACTTC

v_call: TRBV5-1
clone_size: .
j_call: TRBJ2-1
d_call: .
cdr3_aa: CASSLEGGTGNEQFF
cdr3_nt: TGCGCCAGCAGCTTGGAAGGGGGAACGGGCAATGAGCAGTTCTTC

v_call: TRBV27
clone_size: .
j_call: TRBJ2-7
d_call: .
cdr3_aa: CASSRAGMTYEQYF
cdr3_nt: TGTGCCAGCAGTAGGGCCGGGATGACGTACGAGCAGTACTTC

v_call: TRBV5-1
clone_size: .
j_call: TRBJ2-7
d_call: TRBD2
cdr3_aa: CASSIPTGGTEQYF
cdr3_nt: TGCGCCAGCAGCATACCCACGGGGGGGACCGAGCAGTACTTC

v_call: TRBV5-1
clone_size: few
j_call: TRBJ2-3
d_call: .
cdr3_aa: CASSLAGASTDTQYF
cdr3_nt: TGCGCCAGCAGCTTGGCGGGAGCGAGCACAGATACGCAGTATTTT

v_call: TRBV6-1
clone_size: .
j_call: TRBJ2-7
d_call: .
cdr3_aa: CATHHGGAAPYEQYF
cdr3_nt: TGTGCCACCCATCACGGAGGCGCCGCTCCCTACGAGCAGTACTTC

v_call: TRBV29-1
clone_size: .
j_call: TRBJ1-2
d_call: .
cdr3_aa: CSIQPGDMDGYTF
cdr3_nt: TGCAGCATCCAACCTGGGGACATGGATGGCTACACCTTC

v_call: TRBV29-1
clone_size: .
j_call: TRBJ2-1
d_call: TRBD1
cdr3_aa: CSVDGTGESYNEQFF
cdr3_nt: TGCAGCGTTGATGGTACAGGGGAATCCTACAATGAGCAGTTCTTC

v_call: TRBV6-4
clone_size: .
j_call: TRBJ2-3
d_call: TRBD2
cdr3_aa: CASSPGLAYTDTQYF
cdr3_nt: TGTGCCAGCAGTCCGGGACTAGCGTACACAGATACGCAGTATTTT

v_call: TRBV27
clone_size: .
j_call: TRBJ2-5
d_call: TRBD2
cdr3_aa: CASTPTSGRAGQETQYF
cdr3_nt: TGTGCCAGCACCCCGACTAGCGGGAGGGCCGGTCAAGAGACCCAGTACTTC

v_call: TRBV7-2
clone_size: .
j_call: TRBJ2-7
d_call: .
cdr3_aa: CASSLPLSYEQYF
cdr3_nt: TGTGCCAGCAGCTTACCCCTCTCCTACGAGCAGTACTTC

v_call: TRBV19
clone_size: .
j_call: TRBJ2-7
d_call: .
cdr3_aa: CASSITSSYEQYF
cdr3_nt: TGTGCCAGTAGTATTACTTCCTCCTACGAGCAGTACTTC

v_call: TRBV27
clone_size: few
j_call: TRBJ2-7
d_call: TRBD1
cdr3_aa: CASSFYRGAYEQYF
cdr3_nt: TGTGCCAGCAGTTTCTACAGGGGCGCCTACGAGCAGTACTTC

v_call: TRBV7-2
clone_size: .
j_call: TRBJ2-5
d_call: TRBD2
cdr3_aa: CASSLVGSGREETQYF
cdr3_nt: TGTGCCAGCAGCTTAGTTGGTAGCGGGAGGGAAGAGACCCAGTACTTC

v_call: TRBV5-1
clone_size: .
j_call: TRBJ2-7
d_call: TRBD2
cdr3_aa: CASSLGGGRTYEQYF
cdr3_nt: TGCGCCAGCAGCTTGGGGGGAGGGCGCACCTACGAGCAGTACTTC

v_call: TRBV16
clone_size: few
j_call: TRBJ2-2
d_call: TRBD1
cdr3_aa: CASSRQGSGELFF
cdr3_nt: TGTGCCAGCAGCCGACAGGGCTCCGGGGAGCTGTTTTTT

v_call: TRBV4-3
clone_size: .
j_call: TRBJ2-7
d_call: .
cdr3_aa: CASSQGRELTYEQYF
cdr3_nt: TGCGCCAGCAGCCAAGGACGGGAACTAACCTACGAGCAGTACTTC

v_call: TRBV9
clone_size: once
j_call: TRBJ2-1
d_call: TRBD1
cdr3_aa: CASSSDRGRSREQFF
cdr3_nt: TGTGCCAGCAGCTCAGACAGGGGGCGCTCCAGGGAGCAGTTCTTC

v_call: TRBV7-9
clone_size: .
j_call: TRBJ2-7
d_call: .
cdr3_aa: CASSLGGPITEQYF
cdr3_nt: TGTGCCAGCAGCTTAGGGGGCCCCATAACAGAGCAGTACTTC

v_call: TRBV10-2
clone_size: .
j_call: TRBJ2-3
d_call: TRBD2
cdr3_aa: CASRTSGRGITRTDTQYF
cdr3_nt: TGCGCCAGCCGGACTAGCGGGAGGGGGATCACACGGACAGATACGCAGTATTTT

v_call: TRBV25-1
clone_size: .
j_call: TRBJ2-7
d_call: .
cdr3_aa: CASSKGAPSYEQYF
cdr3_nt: TGTGCCAGCAGTAAAGGGGCCCCTTCCTACGAGCAGTACTTC

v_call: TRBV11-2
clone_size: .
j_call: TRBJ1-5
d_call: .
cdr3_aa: CASSLAGGNQPQHF
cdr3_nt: TGTGCCAGCAGCTTAGCGGGGGGAAATCAGCCCCAGCATTTT

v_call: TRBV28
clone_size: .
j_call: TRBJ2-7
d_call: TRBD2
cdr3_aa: CASSLAGDLYEQYF
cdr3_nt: TGTGCCAGCAGTTTAGCGGGAGACCTCTACGAGCAGTACTTC

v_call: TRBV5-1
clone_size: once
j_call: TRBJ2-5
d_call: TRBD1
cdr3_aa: CATRTGEVKETQYF
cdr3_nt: TGCGCCACCCGAACAGGGGAAGTAAAAGAGACCCAGTACTTC

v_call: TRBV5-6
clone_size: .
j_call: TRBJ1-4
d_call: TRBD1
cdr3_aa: CASSKDRGNEKLFF
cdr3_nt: TGTGCCAGCAGCAAGGACAGGGGAAATGAAAAACTGTTTTTT

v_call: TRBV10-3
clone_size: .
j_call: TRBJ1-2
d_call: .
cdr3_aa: CAISESQGAGGYTF
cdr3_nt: TGTGCCATCAGTGAGTCGCAAGGGGCTGGCGGCTACACCTTC

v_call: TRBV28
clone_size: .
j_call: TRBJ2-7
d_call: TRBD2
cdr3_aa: CASSLAGGDQQYF
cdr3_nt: TGTGCCAGCAGTTTGGCGGGAGGGGACCAGCAGTACTTC

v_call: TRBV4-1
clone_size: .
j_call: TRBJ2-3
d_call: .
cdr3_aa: CASSQDGGRPLDTQYF
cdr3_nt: TGCGCCAGCAGCCAAGATGGGGGGAGACCGTTAGATACGCAGTATTTT

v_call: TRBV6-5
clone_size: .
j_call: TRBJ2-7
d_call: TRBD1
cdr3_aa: CASSLWDRVYEQYF
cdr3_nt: TGTGCCAGCAGTCTCTGGGACAGGGTCTACGAGCAGTACTTC

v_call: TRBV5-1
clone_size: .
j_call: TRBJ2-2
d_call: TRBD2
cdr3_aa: CASSLISGMTGELFF
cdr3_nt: TGCGCCAGCAGCTTGATTAGCGGGATGACCGGGGAGCTGTTTTTT